The 32 T cell receptor beta chains reported below all come from one sample, sequenced in a study of blood T cell repertoires in COVID-19. Sequenced by immunoSEQ multiplex PCR; TCRdb stores in-frame clones only, minus some. This sample has about 220,000 clones; approximately 83% occur once, and the top ten carry approximately 4.9%. The sequenced sample consisted of PBMCs or T cells enriched from blood (not recorded which). All receptors derive from a woman aged 50 to 60 who had been exposed to COVID-19.

This chain joins TRBV10-1 and TRBJ2-3, with 14 bases that match TRBD2. Germline V CDR1 and CDR2: WNHNN, SYGVQD (reference sequence). Trimming at V came to 0 bases and at J to 7 bases, leaving 12 bases not matched to a gene. The length of the CDR3 is 19 residues. CDR3 nucleotide sequence: TGCGCCAGCAGTGAGTCCAGTCCCGGGACTAGCGGGGGAGCGAATACGCAGTATTTT. It specifies CASSESSPGTSGGANTQYF.

This clone is a singleton in its sample. DNA of the CDR3: TGTGCCAGCAGCCCGGGACAAATAGGGGTCAATCAGCCCCAGCATTTT. Protein product: CASSPGQIGVNQPQHF. V is TRBV7-2 and J is TRBJ1-5; a possible D gene is TRBD1 (6 bases). Germline V gene data show CDR1 as SGHTA and CDR2 as FQGNSA. There are 16 residues in the CDR3. The V and J ends lost 5 bases and 3 bases respectively, with 17 bases between them.

This clone occurred once. The chain has TRBV7-9 and TRBJ2-2, with 7 bases aligning to TRBD2. The CDR3 runs to 14 residues. Germline V lookup: CDR1 SEHNR, CDR2 FQNEAQ (reference sequence). J lost 5 bases, V lost 7 bases, and 7 bases had no gene match. The CDR3 loop is CASTWGGPTGELFF. CDR3 in DNA: TGTGCCAGCACCTGGGGGGGACCGACCGGGGAGCTGTTTTTT.

The chain couples TRBV18 to TRBJ2-5, with D tentatively TRBD2 (6 bases). The CDR3 loop spans 16 amino acids. Germline lookup yields CDR1 KGHSH and CDR2 LQKENI. Trimming took off 2 bases at V and 5 bases at J, with 18 bases between the two ends. This chain's CDR3 is CASSPRTPKAGETQYF. CDR3 DNA: TGTGCCAGCTCACCAAGGACTCCCAAGGCGGGGGAGACCCAGTACTTC.

The rearrangement uses TRBV29-1 and TRBJ2-4, with 7 bases fitting TRBD2. The V and J ends lost 6 bases and 8 bases, in that order; junction bases with no gene match: 13. Germline V lookup: CDR1 SQVTM, CDR2 ANQGSEA. The CDR3 is 14 residues long. The CDR3 region is CSVTGLRGRDIQYF. CDR3 sequence (DNA): TGCAGCGTGACGGGCCTCCGGGGGAGGGACATTCAGTACTTC.

This clone was recorded only once. This chain joins TRBV3-1 (or the pseudogene TRBV3-2) and TRBJ1-2; no clear D gene. The germline V gene has CDR1 LGHDT and CDR2 YNNKEL (reference sequence). V was clipped by 3 bases and J by 6 bases, with 5 bases between them. There are 11 residues in the CDR3. The CDR3 reads CASSHPDGYTF. Written as DNA, the CDR3 is TGTGCCAGCAGCCACCCCGATGGCTACACCTTC.

This chain joins TRBV13 and TRBJ2-7; 10 bases are shared with TRBD1. CDR1 is PRHDT and CDR2 is FYEKMQ in the germline V gene (reference sequence). J lost 0 bases, V lost 3 bases, and 8 bases had no gene match. This CDR3 comprises 17 residues. The CDR3 loop reads CASSLGQGRLPSYEQYF. In nucleotides, the CDR3 is TGTGCCAGCAGCTTGGGACAGGGGCGTTTGCCCTCCTACGAGCAGTACTTC.

The chain couples TRBV30 to TRBJ1-1; D is unresolved. This CDR3 region has 13 residues. The V end was cut by 0 bases, the J end by 4 bases, with 9 bases between. The germline V gene has CDR1 GTSNPN and CDR2 SVGIG (reference sequence). The CDR3 reads CAWSVLRATEAFF. CDR3 nucleotide sequence: TGTGCCTGGAGTGTATTGAGGGCCACTGAAGCTTTCTTT. Combining the CDR3 with reference TRBV30 and TRBJ1-1 gives the whole variable domain SQTIHQWPATLVQPVGSPLSLECTVEGTSNPNLYWYRQAAGRGLQLLFYSVGIGQISSEVPQNLSASRPQDRQFILSSKKLLLSDSGFYLCAWSVLRATEAFFGQGTRLTVV.

This sequence joins TRBV28 and TRBJ1-1; D is perhaps TRBD1 (6 bases). The CDR3 contains 15 residues. Germline V gene lookup returns CDR1 MDHEN and CDR2 SYDVKM. Trimming cost V 5 bases and J 4 bases, with 17 bases left between them. The CDR3 region is CASSPVGTLLTEAFF. The CDR3 nucleotides are TGTGCCAGCAGTCCGGTCGGGACACTACTCACTGAAGCTTTCTTT. The full variable domain, its missing parts supplied by reference TRBV28 and TRBJ1-1, is DVKVTQSSRYLVKRTGEKVFLECVQDMDHENMFWYRQDPGLGLRLIYFSYDVKMKEKGDIPEGYSVSREKKERFSLILESASTNQTSMYLCASSPVGTLLTEAFFGQGTRLTVV.

This rearrangement joins TRBV6-2 or TRBV6-3 to TRBJ2-1, with a weak D call TRBD2 (7 bases). From germline, CDR1 is MNHEY and CDR2 SVGEGT. With 3 bases removed from V and 2 bases from J, the gap between germline ends came to 11 bases. There are 15 residues in the CDR3. CDR3 nucleotides: TGTGCCAGCAGTTATAGGGGGGGGCCCTACAATGAGCAGTTCTTC. This codes for CASSYRGGPYNEQFF.

The J gene is TRBJ2-1, the V gene TRBV9; 8 nucleotides line up with TRBD2. There are 16 residues in the CDR3. V lost 2 bases to trimming and J lost 6 bases; unmatched junction nucleotides: 10. Germline V gives CDR1 SGDLS, CDR2 YYNGEE. CDR3 residues: CASSVVAGPGINEQFF. The CDR3 DNA follows: TGTGCCAGCAGCGTGGTAGCGGGACCAGGGATCAATGAGCAGTTCTTC.

The gene calls are TRBV4-3 and TRBJ2-7; 14 nucleotides line up with TRBD2. CDR3 size: 17 residues. V shed 3 bases, J shed 3 bases, and the junction held 7 bases outside the gene matches. CDR1 LGHNA and CDR2 YSLEER come from the germline V gene. Here the CDR3 reads CASSQGEGLAGVYEQYF. CDR3 nucleotides: TGCGCCAGCAGCCAGGGGGAGGGACTAGCGGGGGTCTACGAGCAGTACTTC.

This chain uses TRBV3-1 (or the pseudogene TRBV3-2) with TRBJ2-1; D not resolved. Deletions cut 4 bases from V and 7 bases from J, with 8 bases between. The CDR3 runs to 12 residues. Germline V gene lookup returns CDR1 LGHDT and CDR2 YNNKEL (reference sequence). CDR3 in DNA: TGTGCCAGCAGCCTCCAGTGGAATGAGCAGTTCTTC. This encodes CASSLQWNEQFF.

This chain links TRBV5-1 with TRBJ2-2; 9 bases fit TRBD2. The V and J ends lost 4 bases and 4 bases, in that order; junction bases with no gene match: 8. There are 16 residues in the CDR3. The V gene's germline CDR1 is SGHRS and CDR2 YFSETQ. CDR3 amino acids: CASSAQRGVLTGELFF. CDR3 DNA: TGCGCCAGCAGCGCCCAGCGGGGGGTACTCACCGGGGAGCTGTTTTTT.

The DNA of the CDR3 is TGCGCCAGCAGCCAAGAGCGGGGGACAGGGGTGAACCAAGAGACCCAGTACTTC. It translates to CASSQERGTGVNQETQYF. The chain couples TRBV4-1 to TRBJ2-5; TRBD1 agrees at 10 bases. Germline assignment: CDR1 MGHRA and CDR2 YSYEKL. The CDR3 consists of 18 residues. V trimming: 0 bases; J trimming: 0 bases; junction bases outside the gene matches: 7.

The gene calls are TRBV19 and TRBJ2-7; weak D call: TRBD2 (6 bases). Germline values: CDR1 LNHDA, CDR2 SQIVND (reference sequence). The CDR3 totals 13 residues. V lost 9 bases, J lost 6 bases, and 18 bases lay in between. CDR3 sequence reads: CASSWGVASEQYF. The CDR3 DNA follows: TGTGCCAGCTCCTGGGGGGTAGCGAGCGAGCAGTACTTC.

This chain uses TRBV19 with TRBJ1-1, with 7 nucleotides matching TRBD1. This CDR3 contains 12 residues. Germline CDR1 is LNHDA and CDR2 is SQIVND (reference sequence). V dropped 5 bases and J dropped 10; count of bases not matched to a gene: 7. CDR3 coding DNA: TGTGCCAGTAGTGCCCGACAGGGAACAGCTTTCTTT. Amino acid sequence: CASSARQGTAFF.

The chain links TRBV15 to TRBJ1-1, with D perhaps TRBD1 (6 bases). V was shortened by 0 bases and J by 1 base, with 18 bases between the two germline ends. This CDR3 contains 18 residues. CDR1 is LNHNV, CDR2 YYDKDF, per germline (reference sequence). For the CDR3, the DNA is TGTGCCACCAGCAGAGATCGGGGGCGGGGGCGAGAGAACACTGAAGCTTTCTTT. Translating gives CATSRDRGRGRENTEAFF.

The rearrangement uses TRBV12-3 or TRBV12-4 and TRBJ2-7; D is undetermined. Trimming removed 6 bases from V and 3 bases from J, with 12 bases in between. The CDR3 is 13 residues long. The CDR3 bases are TGTGCCAGCAGGCGAAGACTGGGCTACGAGCAGTACTTC. This translates into CASRRRLGYEQYF.

This sequence joins TRBV5-8 and TRBJ2-5; maybe TRBD2 (6 bases). The V end lost 2 bases, the J end lost 5 bases, and 16 bases lay between the germline ends. The CDR3 consists of 15 residues. CDR1 SGHTS and CDR2 YDEGEE come from the germline V gene. The CDR3 loop reads CASSFGGTRRETQYF. CDR3 bases: TGTGCCAGCAGCTTTGGGGGGACCCGGAGGGAGACCCAGTACTTC.

The genes are TRBV29-1 and TRBJ1-1, with 9 bases identical to TRBD1. This CDR3 has 12 amino acids. Trimming took 6 bases from V and 4 from J; bases not matched to a gene: 3. Germline CDR1 reads SQVTM; CDR2 reads ANQGSEA. The CDR3 coding sequence is TGCAGCGTCGCGGACAGGGGCACTGAAGCTTTCTTT. This encodes CSVADRGTEAFF.

The rearrangement joins TRBV7-9 to TRBJ1-6, with D tentatively TRBD1 (5 bases). CDR1 is SEHNR, CDR2 FQNEAQ, per germline (reference sequence). Deletions cut 9 bases from V and 0 bases from J, with 9 bases between. The CDR3 loop spans 14 amino acids. CDR3 bases: TGTGCCAGTGGGGGGAGCTCCTATAATTCACCCCTCCACTTT. Its translation: CASGGSSYNSPLHF. Full variable domain (rest looked up from reference TRBV7-9 and TRBJ1-6): DTGVSQNPRHKITKRGQNVTFRCDPISEHNRLYWYRQTLGQGPEFLTYFQNEAQLEKSRLLSDRFSAERPKGSFSTLEIQRTEQGDSAMYLCASGGSSYNSPLHFGNGTRLTVT.

The rearrangement links TRBV4-1 to TRBJ2-3, with 10 positions matching TRBD2. This CDR3 contains 17 residues. V shed 0 bases and J 2 bases; nucleotides not matched to a gene: 5. From germline, CDR1 is MGHRA and CDR2 YSYEKL. The CDR3 DNA sequence: TGCGCCAGCAGCCAAGATCGTAGCGGGGGGTCCACAGATACGCAGTATTTT. Encoded protein: CASSQDRSGGSTDTQYF.

The chain carries TRBV27 and TRBJ2-7, with 7 bases that match TRBD1. V gave up 5 bases and J gave up 4 bases; unmatched junction bases: 2. The CDR3 runs to 12 residues. CDR1 and CDR2 (germline): MNHEY, SMNVEV (reference sequence). Written as DNA, the CDR3 is TGTGCCAGCAGTCCGACAGGGTACGAGCAGTACTTC. Protein: CASSPTGYEQYF.

The chain employs TRBV5-6 and TRBJ1-1; D gene ambiguous. The CDR3 spans 14 residues. Germline V gene data show CDR1 as SGHDT and CDR2 as YYEEEE. V lost 3 bases, J lost 1 base, and 10 bases lay in between. CDR3 nucleotide sequence: TGTGCCAGCAGCTCCTGGCCTGGGAACACTGAAGCTTTCTTT. Amino acids: CASSSWPGNTEAFF.

This clone was seen more than once but under ten times. The chain combines TRBV7-9 with TRBJ1-3; D perhaps matches TRBD1 (5 bases). The ends were cut back, 0 bases at V and 4 bases at J, with 10 bases in the middle. CDR3 length equals 15 residues. Germline V gene lookup returns CDR1 SEHNR and CDR2 FQNEAQ (reference sequence). The CDR3 protein is CASSLAAGSGNTIYF. For the CDR3, the DNA is TGTGCCAGCAGCTTAGCCGCAGGGTCGGGAAACACCATATATTTT. Supplemented by reference TRBV7-9 and TRBJ1-3, the full variable domain reads DTGVSQNPRHKITKRGQNVTFRCDPISEHNRLYWYRQTLGQGPEFLTYFQNEAQLEKSRLLSDRFSAERPKGSFSTLEIQRTEQGDSAMYLCASSLAAGSGNTIYFGEGSWLTVV.

The chain couples TRBV10-3 to TRBJ2-7, with D perhaps matching TRBD2 (5 bases). The CDR3 extends over 13 amino acids. The germline V gene encodes CDR1 ENHRY and CDR2 SYGVKD. Trimming removed 10 bases at V and 3 bases at J, with 16 bases between. The DNA for the CDR3 is TGTGCCAGCGAGGAGGAGACTCACTACGAGCAGTACTTC. It specifies CASEEETHYEQYF.

V usage is TRBV11-2 and J usage is TRBJ2-3, with a possible D match to TRBD1 (5 bases). The CDR3 is made up of 15 amino acids. Trimming cost V 0 bases and J 4 bases, with 11 bases left between them. CDR1 is SGHAT, CDR2 FQNNGV, per germline. CDR3 sequence (DNA): TGTGCCAGCAGCTTAGAGGGGCTCAACTCAGATACGCAGTATTTT. Amino acids: CASSLEGLNSDTQYF. Full variable domain (remainder filled in from reference TRBV11-2 and TRBJ2-3): EAGVAQSPRYKIIEKRQSVAFWCNPISGHATLYWYQQILGQGPKLLIQFQNNGVVDDSQLPKDRFSAERLKGVDSTLKIQPAKLEDSAVYLCASSLEGLNSDTQYFGPGTRLTVL.

The rearrangement uses TRBV15 and TRBJ1-3, with TRBD1 identical over 9 bases. Trimming took 4 bases from V and 6 from J; bases not matched to a gene: 7. This CDR3 has 15 amino acids. Germline V gives CDR1 LNHNV, CDR2 YYDKDF (reference sequence). The chain's CDR3 is CATSIRTGAANTIYF. The CDR3, as DNA: TGTGCCACCAGCATCAGGACAGGGGCGGCAAACACCATATATTTT.

This chain joins TRBV7-7 and TRBJ2-5, with TRBD2 identical over 11 bases. This CDR3 is built from 15 residues. The trim removed 3 bases at V and 4 bases at J, leaving 4 bases unmatched. Germline V gene sequence: CDR1 SSHAT, CDR2 FNYEAQ (reference sequence). As DNA, the CDR3 is TGTGCCAGCAGCTTGAGTCTAGCGGGGGGAGAGACCCAGTACTTC. Its translation: CASSLSLAGGETQYF.

V and J are TRBV19 and TRBJ1-5, with TRBD1 identical over 8 bases. CDR3 length equals 14 residues. V trimming: 4 bases; J trimming: 4 bases; junction bases outside the gene matches: 3. CDR1 and CDR2 from the germline V gene are LNHDA and SQIVND (reference sequence). The CDR3 here is CASSNTGGNQPQHF. The CDR3 DNA follows: TGTGCCAGTAGTAATACAGGGGGGAATCAGCCCCAGCATTTT.

The V and J genes are TRBV19 and TRBJ1-2, with 9 bases identical to TRBD1. The length of the CDR3 is 14 residues. V dropped 5 bases and J dropped 4; count of bases not matched to a gene: 5. Germline-derived CDR1 and CDR2 are LNHDA and SQIVND (reference sequence). The CDR3 DNA follows: TGTGCCAGTAGTGTACCGGGACAGGGCTATGGCTACACCTTC. This encodes CASSVPGQGYGYTF.